A single sample is the source of the 25 T cell receptor beta chains below, sequenced in a study of radiation and T cells in renal cell carcinoma. Repertoires were generated with immunoSEQ multiplex PCR, while TCRdb's copy carries only in-frame clones and drops some. The sample has tens of thousands of clones, 70% to 90% seen once; the top ten hold roughly 5.4%. Regarding time point: blood 4 weeks post-SBRT, at nephrectomy. Noted treatment: 15 Gy SBRT to primary tumor, nephrectomy 4 weeks later. Source: blood, taken from a patient whose treatment included radiotherapy and nephrectomy. These receptors all come from a woman in her seventies with renal cell carcinoma.

This chain uses TRBV19 with TRBJ2-1, with 11 bases aligning to TRBD2. V lost 4 bases, J lost 9 bases, and 8 bases stayed unmatched. CDR3 length equals 15 residues. Germline V gives CDR1 LNHDA, CDR2 SQIVND (reference sequence). CDR3 sequence reads: CASSSSGGAPGEQFF. As DNA, the CDR3 is TGTGCCAGTAGTAGTAGCGGGGGGGCCCCTGGTGAGCAGTTCTTC. Together with reference TRBV19 and TRBJ2-1, the CDR3 gives the full variable domain: DGGITQSPKYLFRKEGQNVTLSCEQNLNHDAMYWYRQDPGQGLRLIYYSQIVNDFQKGDIAEGYSVSREKKESFPLTVTSAQKNPTAFYLCASSSSGGAPGEQFFGPGTRLTVL.

The chain is built from TRBV28 and TRBJ1-2; no firm D call. Looked up from germline, CDR1 is MDHEN and CDR2 is SYDVKM. The CDR3 sequence is 14 residues long. V dropped 1 base and J dropped 4 bases, with 10 bases sitting between them. The CDR3: CASSLSEGFYGYTF. The CDR3 region has the DNA TGTGCCAGCAGTTTATCGGAAGGATTCTATGGCTACACCTTC.

The chain links TRBV5-8 to TRBJ1-5, with 9 bases identical to TRBD1. Germline V lookup: CDR1 SGHTS, CDR2 YDEGEE. The CDR3 is made up of 17 amino acids. Unmatched junction bases numbered 11, after V lost 4 bases and J lost 3 bases. The CDR3 DNA reads TGTGCCAGCAGCCACAACCCGGGACAGGGATTCAATCAGCCCCAGCATTTT. It is translated as CASSHNPGQGFNQPQHF. The full variable domain, its missing parts supplied by reference TRBV5-8 and TRBJ1-5, is EAGVTQSPTHLIKTRGQQATLRCSPISGHTSVYWYQQALGLGLQFLLWYDEGEERNRGNFPPRFSGRQFPNYSSELNVNALELEDSALYLCASSHNPGQGFNQPQHFGDGTRLSIL.

The V gene is TRBV19, the J gene TRBJ2-7; D is ambiguous. Germline assignment: CDR1 LNHDA and CDR2 SQIVND (reference sequence). CDR3 length: 12 residues. V was cut by 5 bases and J by 1 base, with 6 bases left in between. This CDR3 reads CASSVGSYEQYF. CDR3 coding DNA: TGTGCCAGTAGTGTAGGTTCCTACGAGCAGTACTTC.

The chain employs TRBV9 and TRBJ2-6; D possibly corresponds to TRBD1 (5 bases). V was pared by 0 bases and J by 0 bases, with 13 bases between. The CDR3 sequence is 18 residues long. Per germline, CDR1 SGDLS and CDR2 YYNGEE. CDR3 region: CASSVADTLSSGANVLTF. As DNA, the CDR3 is TGTGCCAGCAGCGTAGCGGACACCCTCTCCTCTGGGGCCAACGTCCTGACTTTC. The variable domain in full, completed from reference TRBV9 and TRBJ2-6, reads DSGVTQTPKHLITATGQRVTLRCSPRSGDLSVYWYQQSLDQGLQFLIQYYNGEERAKGNILERFSAQQFPDLHSELNLSSLELGDSALYFCASSVADTLSSGANVLTFGAGSRLTVL.

In this sample, this clone turned up once. This rearrangement joins TRBV28 to TRBJ2-3; 7 positions match TRBD2. V was clipped by 3 bases and J by 3 bases; unmatched bases: 9. The CDR3 spans 16 residues. In germline, CDR1 is MDHEN, CDR2 SYDVKM. CDR3 sequence: CASSFQSGAGTDTQYF. The CDR3 region has the DNA TGTGCCAGCAGTTTTCAGAGCGGGGCGGGGACAGATACGCAGTATTTT.

The chain uses TRBV13 and TRBJ2-6; D unresolved. CDR1 is PRHDT, CDR2 FYEKMQ, per germline (reference sequence). The CDR3 spans 15 residues. V lost 2 bases to trimming and J lost 0 bases, with 5 bases between them. CDR3 region: CASSLIDSGANVLTF. The CDR3 bases are TGTGCCAGCAGCTTAATAGACTCTGGGGCCAACGTCCTGACTTTC.

The V and J genes are TRBV28 and TRBJ1-2, with D perhaps TRBD1 (6 bases). With 1 base removed from V and 4 bases from J, the gap between germline ends came to 10 bases. Germline CDR1 reads MDHEN; CDR2 reads SYDVKM. The CDR3 covers 14 residues. CDR3 region: CASSLLGGGYGYTF. CDR3 nucleotides: TGTGCCAGCAGTTTATTGGGGGGCGGCTATGGCTACACCTTC.

V and J are TRBV9 and TRBJ2-1; 11 nucleotides line up with TRBD1. V lost 7 bases, J lost 6 bases, and 6 bases stayed unmatched. In germline, CDR1 is SGDLS, CDR2 YYNGEE. The CDR3 contains 14 residues. The DNA of the CDR3 is TGTGCCAGCGGACAGGGGGCGCGAGGCAATGAGCAGTTCTTC. Protein: CASGQGARGNEQFF.

The chain has TRBV11-2 and TRBJ1-1; 7 positions match TRBD1. The V gene's germline CDR1 is SGHAT and CDR2 FQNNGV. This CDR3 has 14 amino acids. The ends lost 1 base at V and 7 bases at J; junction bases unmatched: 6. DNA for the CDR3: TGTGCCAGCAGCTTAGTCGGCAGGGGGAGTGAAGCTTTCTTT. Its protein is CASSLVGRGSEAFF. Supplemented by reference TRBV11-2 and TRBJ1-1, the full variable domain reads EAGVAQSPRYKIIEKRQSVAFWCNPISGHATLYWYQQILGQGPKLLIQFQNNGVVDDSQLPKDRFSAERLKGVDSTLKIQPAKLEDSAVYLCASSLVGRGSEAFFGQGTRLTVV.

The rearrangement joins TRBV4-1 to TRBJ1-1; D gene unclear. The germline V gene encodes CDR1 MGHRA and CDR2 YSYEKL. V lost 0 bases to trimming and J lost 6 bases, with 14 bases between them. There are 15 residues in the CDR3. CDR3 DNA sequence: TGCGCCAGCAGCCAAGAAAGTGTCAAGAGGGCTGAAGCTTTCTTT. Protein: CASSQESVKRAEAFF.

This chain links TRBV2 with TRBJ1-5, with D perhaps TRBD1 (6 bases). V was shortened by 7 bases and J by 4 bases, with 11 bases between the two germline ends. This CDR3 region has 13 residues. Germline V gene lookup returns CDR1 SNHLY and CDR2 FYNNEI. The DNA of the CDR3 is TGTGCCAGCAAGGGGGACGGGAATCAGCCCCAGCATTTT. The encoded protein is CASKGDGNQPQHF.

The gene calls are TRBV7-2 and TRBJ1-2, with 10 positions matching TRBD1. The CDR3 is made up of 15 amino acids. The germline V gene encodes CDR1 SGHTA and CDR2 FQGNSA. After removal of 0 bases from V and 7 bases from J, the junction contained 5 bases not matched to a gene. Here the CDR3 reads CASSLAGTGVGGYTF. The CDR3 DNA reads TGTGCCAGCAGCTTAGCCGGGACAGGGGTTGGTGGCTACACCTTC.

This clone has more than one count but fewer than ten. V usage is TRBV9 and J usage is TRBJ1-1; D is undetermined. Per the germline V gene, CDR1 is SGDLS and CDR2 is YYNGEE. The CDR3 is 13 residues long. With 1 base removed from V and 2 bases from J, the gap between germline ends came to 6 bases. Here the CDR3 DNA reads TGTGCCAGCAGCGTAACGAGTAACACTGAAGCTTTCTTT. Its translation is CASSVTSNTEAFF.

The rearrangement links TRBV11-2 to TRBJ1-2; 8 nucleotides line up with TRBD1. Germline V gives CDR1 SGHAT, CDR2 FQNNGV. Germline trimming cut 4 bases from V and 4 bases from J; bases unmatched to any gene: 5. The CDR3 extends over 14 amino acids. CDR3 in DNA: TGTGCCAGCAGCTACCGACAGGGGATCTATGGCTACACCTTC. Translating gives CASSYRQGIYGYTF. Full variable domain (remainder filled in from reference TRBV11-2 and TRBJ1-2): EAGVAQSPRYKIIEKRQSVAFWCNPISGHATLYWYQQILGQGPKLLIQFQNNGVVDDSQLPKDRFSAERLKGVDSTLKIQPAKLEDSAVYLCASSYRQGIYGYTFGSGTRLTVV.

CDR3 coding DNA: TGTGCCAGCGCTATCCTCCGTAGGAACACCGGGGAGCTGTTTTTT. This translates into CASAILRRNTGELFF. J is TRBJ2-2 and V is TRBV6-5; no definite D call. Trimming took 8 bases from V and 1 from J, leaving 14 bases between them. Germline-derived CDR1 and CDR2 are MNHEY and SVGAGI. There are 15 residues in the CDR3.

The chain uses TRBV28 and TRBJ2-7, with D perhaps TRBD2 (6 bases). The CDR3 is made up of 14 amino acids. Germline loops: CDR1 MDHEN, CDR2 SYDVKM. Between the trimmed V and J ends, which lost 5 bases and 0 bases, there was a span of 11 bases. CDR3 loop: CASSPGTFSYEQYF. For the CDR3, the DNA is TGTGCCAGCAGTCCCGGGACTTTCTCCTACGAGCAGTACTTC.

This clone was observed once. The V gene is TRBV6-1, the J gene TRBJ1-3; no clear D gene. The CDR3 consists of 12 residues. Deletions cut 7 bases from V and 2 bases from J, with 6 bases between. CDR1 and CDR2 from the germline V gene are MNHNS and SASEGT. CDR3 in amino acids: CASIRTGNTIYF. The CDR3 coding sequence is TGTGCCAGCATAAGGACTGGAAACACCATATATTTT.

There are a few counts of this clone. V is TRBV7-2 and J is TRBJ1-1; possibly TRBD1 for D (6 bases). V lost 4 bases to trimming and J lost 4 bases, with 13 bases between them. CDR3 length: 14 amino acids. Per the germline V gene, CDR1 is SGHTA and CDR2 is FQGNSA. The CDR3 DNA sequence: TGTGCCAGCAGCTCCCGACAGGAGGCCACTGAAGCTTTCTTT. It codes for CASSSRQEATEAFF.

With respect to this clone: A read error may produce the germline difference seen at one junction end. The chain is built from TRBV7-7 and TRBJ2-7, with TRBD1 matching over 8 bases. This CDR3 has 15 amino acids. Germline V gene sequence: CDR1 SSHAT, CDR2 FNYEAQ (reference sequence). The CDR3 DNA follows: TGTGCTAGCAGCTCAGGGACAGGAATCGGTTACGAGCAGTACTTC. Translated: CASSSGTGIGYEQYF.

V and J are TRBV7-2 and TRBJ2-6, with D perhaps being TRBD1 or TRBD2 (5 bases each). V was shortened by 0 bases and J by 0 bases, with 9 bases between the two germline ends. Germline CDR1 and CDR2: SGHTA and FQGNSA. This CDR3 comprises 17 residues. The CDR3 DNA is TGTGCCAGCAGCTTAGCGGGGACGGACTCTGGGGCCAACGTCCTGACTTTC. It yields the protein CASSLAGTDSGANVLTF. Based on the CDR3 plus reference TRBV7-2 and TRBJ2-6, the full variable domain is GAGVSQSPSNKVTEKGKDVELRCDPISGHTALYWYRQSLGQGLEFLIYFQGNSAPDKSGLPSDRFSAERTGGSVSTLTIQRTQQEDSAVYLCASSLAGTDSGANVLTFGAGSRLTVL.

This chain uses TRBV30 with TRBJ2-5, with D perhaps TRBD1 or TRBD2 (5 bases each). V was cut by 7 bases and J by 2 bases, with 17 bases left in between. Looked up from germline, CDR1 is GTSNPN and CDR2 is SVGIG (reference sequence). The CDR3 has 14 amino acids. In nucleotides, the CDR3 is TGTGCCTCCTCTTCGGGACCCCGGCAAGAGACCCAGTACTTC. Amino acid sequence: CASSSGPRQETQYF.

The chain links TRBV6-5 to TRBJ2-2, with D possibly matching TRBD2 (5 bases). CDR3 length: 15 residues. Germline loops: CDR1 MNHEY, CDR2 SVGAGI. V was pared by 6 bases and J by 2 bases, with 13 bases between. The CDR3 spells CASRRTFQNTGELFF. The CDR3 DNA is TGTGCCAGCAGACGGACTTTCCAAAACACCGGGGAGCTGTTTTTT.

This sequence joins TRBV5-1 and TRBJ2-3; D may be TRBD2 (6 bases). V lost 4 bases to trimming and J lost 3 bases, with 18 bases between them. The CDR3 length is 16 residues. CDR1 and CDR2 (germline): SGHRS, YFSETQ. The CDR3 region is CASSVAGLGGTDTQYF. In DNA, the CDR3 is TGCGCCAGCAGCGTCGCAGGGCTCGGAGGGACAGATACGCAGTATTTT.

The rearrangement joins TRBV9 to TRBJ2-2; D remains ambiguous. The CDR3 has 13 residues. Germline CDR1 and CDR2: SGDLS and YYNGEE. With 0 bases removed from V and 5 bases from J, the gap between germline ends came to 5 bases. CDR3 protein: CASSVVGTGELFF. CDR3 in DNA: TGTGCCAGCAGCGTAGTGGGGACCGGGGAGCTGTTTTTT.